The present entry profiles one T cell receptor beta chain with its context. Its antigen is undetermined. PCR primers comprised 60 Vbeta and 13 Jbeta primers. Here immunoSEQ multiplex PCR was the method, and the copy in TCRdb shows in-frame clones only, minus some. This sample's table reports tens of thousands of clones. The CDR3 length is 13 residues. The V end was cut by 3 bases, the J end by 2 bases, with 8 bases between. Per the germline V gene, CDR1 is SQVTM and CDR2 is ANQGSEA. This entry belongs to a study of cytomegalovirus exposure and HLA in healthy donors. Study-wide findings and caveats: TCR beta chains numbering approximately 150 were designated cytomegalovirus-associated.

What was sequenced was PBMCs. This receptor was identified in an older woman in good health and CMV-seropositive. The chain links TRBV29-1 to TRBJ1-3, with D uncertain. CDR3 bases: TGCAGCGTTGAGGGAGCAGCTGGAAACACCATATATTTT. Translating it yields CSVEGAAGNTIYF.